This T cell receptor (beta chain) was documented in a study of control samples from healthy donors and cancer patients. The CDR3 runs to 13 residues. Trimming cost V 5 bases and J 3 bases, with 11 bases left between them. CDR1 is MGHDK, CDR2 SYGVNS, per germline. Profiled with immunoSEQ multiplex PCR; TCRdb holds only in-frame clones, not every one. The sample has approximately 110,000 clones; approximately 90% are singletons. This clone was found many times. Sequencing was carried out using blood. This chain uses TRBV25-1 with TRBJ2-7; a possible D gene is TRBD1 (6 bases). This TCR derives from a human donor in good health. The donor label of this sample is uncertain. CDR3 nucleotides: TGTGCCAGCAGTAGACAGGAGAGCTACGAGCAGTACTTC. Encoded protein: CASSRQESYEQYF.